Sequencing of this TCR beta chain was carried out in a study of cytomegalovirus exposure and HLA in healthy donors. After removal of 5 bases from V and 7 bases from J, the junction contained 8 bases not matched to a gene. Germline V gene sequence: CDR1 MDHEN, CDR2 SYDVKM. The CDR3 totals 15 residues. The PCR contained 60 Vbeta and 13 Jbeta primers. The repertoire was sequenced with immunoSEQ multiplex PCR; TCRdb's copy has only in-frame clones and lacks some. The table shows 95,000 to 100,000 clones, with roughly 79% occurring only once. The receptor comes from a man aged 40-49 years in good health and CMV-seronegative. The genes are TRBV28 and TRBJ1-4; the match to TRBD1 covers 9 bases. Specimen: PBMCs. The CDR3 region has the DNA TGTGCCAGCAGTGCCTTACAGGGGGCGATTGAAAAACTGTTTTTT. Protein sequence: CASSALQGAIEKLFF.